These T cell receptor beta chains were read from a single sample in a study of blood T cell repertoires in COVID-19. This table comes from immunoSEQ multiplex PCR, and its TCRdb copy is limited to in-frame clones, with some not included. The profile shows fewer than 150,000 clones, about 83% of them singletons. The specimen sequenced was peripheral blood. These receptors all come from a woman aged 40 to 49 with acute or convalescent COVID-19. Each CDR3 is given with its conserved first and last residue. A D gene is named only where the DNA matches it firmly. A row's size may be missing; if present it is once, few, many or a size class.

D gene,J gene,clone size,V gene,CDR3 DNA,CDR3 protein
-,TRBJ1-1,-,TRBV12-3/TRBV12-4,TGTGCCAGTCGGGGGGGAGAGAACACTGAAGCTTTCTTT,CASRGGENTEAFF
-,TRBJ1-1,-,TRBV12-3/TRBV12-4,TGTGCCAGCAGTTTTGCAGGGAACACTGAAGCTTTCTTT,CASSFAGNTEAFF
-,TRBJ1-2,-,TRBV20-1,TGCAGTGCTAGTTCGACAGTTAACTATGGCTACACCTTC,CSASSTVNYGYTF
-,TRBJ1-1,few,TRBV7-3,TGTGCCAGCAGCTTAAGTTCGGGGAACACTGAAGCTTTCTTT,CASSLSSGNTEAFF
-,TRBJ1-6,few,TRBV7-9,TGTGCCAGCAGCTTAGGAGGTACCCTCCACTTT,CASSLGGTLHF
TRBD2,TRBJ2-3,-,TRBV9,TGTGCCAGCAGCGGAAACTGGCCTAGCGGGGGAGCAGATACGCAGTATTTT,CASSGNWPSGGADTQYF
TRBD1,TRBJ1-1,-,TRBV7-8,TGTGCCAGCAGTCCAGGGGGCGTAAACACTGAAGCTTTCTTT,CASSPGGVNTEAFF
-,TRBJ1-1,-,TRBV7-9,TGTGCCAGCAGCTTACCGCAGGGGAACACTGAAGCTTTCTTT,CASSLPQGNTEAFF
-,TRBJ2-5,once,TRBV7-9,TGTGCCAGCAGCTCCGGGGTCCAGGGGCGGGAGACCCAGTACTTC,CASSSGVQGRETQYF
TRBD1,TRBJ1-1,-,TRBV28,TGTGCCAGCAGTACCGGGACAGGAGAGGGGGAAGCTTTCTTT,CASSTGTGEGEAFF
-,TRBJ2-3,-,TRBV6-5,TGTGCCAGCAGCGGACAGTCTGGGGGAGATACGCAGTATTTT,CASSGQSGGDTQYF
-,TRBJ1-6,-,TRBV5-4,TGTGCCAGCAGCTTGGGGGCAGGGCTCCCCGGTTCACCCCTCCACTTT,CASSLGAGLPGSPLHF
TRBD1,TRBJ2-2,-,TRBV19,TGTGCCAGTACGAAGGGGGCGAGCACCGGGGAGCTGTTTTTT,CASTKGASTGELFF
-,TRBJ1-4,-,TRBV7-9,TGTGCCAGCAGCTCTCAGGGGATCGGAGAAAAACTGTTTTTT,CASSSQGIGEKLFF
-,TRBJ1-5,-,TRBV18,TGTGCCAGCTCACCAAGTTTGGGGGGGTATAGCAATCAGCCCCAGCATTTT,CASSPSLGGYSNQPQHF
TRBD1,TRBJ1-4,-,TRBV5-8,TGTGCCAGCAGCTTGGAGGGGGCTGTGGTACAACTGTTTTTT,CASSLEGAVVQLFF
-,TRBJ1-2,-,TRBV5-4,TGTGCCAGCAGCTTGGACAGGGATGCTGGCTACACCTTC,CASSLDRDAGYTF
-,TRBJ1-1,-,TRBV19,TGTGCCAGTAGTTTCTACAGTGGCCCCTTAAACACTGAAGCTTTCTTT,CASSFYSGPLNTEAFF
TRBD2,TRBJ2-2,-,TRBV4-1,TGCGCCAGCAGCCGAACGGGACTAATGCCCGGGGAGCTGTTTTTT,CASSRTGLMPGELFF
-,TRBJ2-2,-,TRBV7-8,TGTGCCAGCAGTTCTTCCGCGACACTGAACACCGGGGAGCTGTTTTTT,CASSSSATLNTGELFF
-,TRBJ2-1,-,TRBV20-1,TGCAGTGCTAGCCCTAATGAGCAGTTCTTC,CSASPNEQFF
-,TRBJ2-3,-,TRBV7-3,TGTGCCAGCAGCTTAGGGGCCCTGGGTTTCACAGATACGCAGTATTTT,CASSLGALGFTDTQYF
TRBD1,TRBJ1-2,-,TRBV12-3/TRBV12-4,TGTGCCAGCAGTTTACGAGGGGGCAATGGCTACACCTTC,CASSLRGGNGYTF
TRBD2,TRBJ2-7,-,TRBV7-2,TGTGCCAGCAGCCTCACTAGCGGGATTAGCTACGAGCAGTACTTC,CASSLTSGISYEQYF
TRBD2,TRBJ2-1,-,TRBV5-1,TGCGCCAGCAGCTTAGCGGGAGATGTCAACAATGAGCAGTTCTTC,CASSLAGDVNNEQFF